This T cell receptor (beta chain) was retrieved from a study of control samples from healthy donors and cancer patients (dated by TCRdb to about 2020). Library generation was performed with the immunoSEQ multiplex PCR assay. In its TCRdb copy, this immuneACCESS table keeps in-frame sequences only and misses some clones. Where compared with another copy, unresolved V genes explain less than half of these, and the others have no known cause. The sample table contains about 120,000 clones; only one count was recorded for roughly 84% of them. Around 8.7% of the sample rests with the top ten. As regards this clone: No cognate antigen has been identified for it. Base qualities are not provided; no much larger clone lies one nucleotide away.

Its CDR3 holds 15 amino acids, cysteine through phenylalanine. Only CDR3 DNA remains: 45 bases, in frame from the first base. The germline V gene yields ENHRY for CDR1 and SYGVKD for CDR2. V gives up 2 bases and J gives up 3 bases, and the segment between their germline ends measures 13 bases. What was sequenced was blood. The clonotype originates from a man aged 35-49 years in good health. The V and J genes are TRBV10-3 and TRBJ1-2; the D gene cannot be named for sure. The bases are TGTGCCATCAGTGAGCCCGGCCGCGGCTACTATGGCTACACCTTC. Its protein reads: CAISEPGRGYYGYTF.